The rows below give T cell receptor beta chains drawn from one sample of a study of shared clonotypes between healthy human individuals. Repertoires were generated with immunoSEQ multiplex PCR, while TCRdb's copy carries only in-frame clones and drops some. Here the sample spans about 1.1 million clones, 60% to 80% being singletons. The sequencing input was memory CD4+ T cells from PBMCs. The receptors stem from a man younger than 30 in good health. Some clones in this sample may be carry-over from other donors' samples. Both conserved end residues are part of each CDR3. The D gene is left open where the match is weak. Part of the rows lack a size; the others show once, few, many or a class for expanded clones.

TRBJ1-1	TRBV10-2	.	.	CASTPQRNAEAFF	TGCGCCAGCACCCCCCAAAGGAACGCTGAAGCTTTCTTT
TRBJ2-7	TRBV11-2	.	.	CASSLDRGGDEQYF	TGTGCCAGCAGCTTAGATCGAGGAGGGGACGAGCAGTACTTC
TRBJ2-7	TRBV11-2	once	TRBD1	CASSLYGDRAYEQYF	TGTGCCAGCAGCCTTTACGGGGACAGAGCCTACGAGCAGTACTTC
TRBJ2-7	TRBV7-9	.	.	CASSSGRDYEQYF	TGTGCCAGCAGTTCGGGACGGGACTACGAGCAGTACTTC
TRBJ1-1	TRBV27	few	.	CASSSTAGEAFF	TGTGCCAGCAGTTCGACAGCCGGTGAAGCTTTCTTT
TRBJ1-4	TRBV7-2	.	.	CASSLLAGGEKLFF	TGTGCCAGCAGCTTACTCGCAGGAGGGGAAAAACTGTTTTTT
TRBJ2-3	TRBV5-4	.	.	CASSHPNPSTDTQYF	TGTGCCAGCAGCCACCCCAACCCTAGCACAGATACGCAGTATTTT
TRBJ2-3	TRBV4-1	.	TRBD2	CASSQPPGTSGSTDTQYF	TGCGCCAGCAGCCAACCACCCGGGACTAGCGGGAGCACAGATACGCAGTATTTT
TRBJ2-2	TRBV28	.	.	CASSILGGELFF	TGTGCCAGCAGCATCCTCGGCGGGGAGCTGTTTTTT
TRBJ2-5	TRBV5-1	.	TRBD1	CASQQGAGETQYF	TGCGCCAGCCAACAGGGGGCGGGGGAGACCCAGTACTTC
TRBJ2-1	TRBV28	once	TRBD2	CASKSGMHNEQFF	TGTGCCAGCAAAAGCGGGATGCACAATGAGCAGTTCTTC
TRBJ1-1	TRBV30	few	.	CAWSVQGLGAFF	TGTGCCTGGAGTGTACAGGGTCTGGGAGCTTTCTTT
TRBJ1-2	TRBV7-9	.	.	CASSRYNREPYTYGYTF	TGTGCCAGCAGCCGTTATAACAGGGAGCCCTATACCTATGGCTACACCTTC
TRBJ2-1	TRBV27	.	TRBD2	CASSKLAGGSDEQFF	TGTGCCAGCAGTAAGCTAGCGGGAGGATCGGATGAGCAGTTCTTC
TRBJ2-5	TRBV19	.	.	CASSVGSSQETQYF	TGTGCCAGTAGTGTCGGGAGCAGCCAAGAGACCCAGTACTTC
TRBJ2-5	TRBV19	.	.	CASSERVGETQYF	TGTGCCAGTAGTGAGAGGGTTGGGGAGACCCAGTACTTC
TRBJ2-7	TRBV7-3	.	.	CASSLEAGPSYEQYF	TGTGCCAGCAGCCTCGAAGCGGGCCCCTCCTACGAGCAGTACTTC
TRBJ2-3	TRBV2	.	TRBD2	CASSDRASGASDTQYF	TGTGCCAGCAGTGATAGGGCTAGCGGGGCATCAGATACGCAGTATTTT
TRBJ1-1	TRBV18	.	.	CASSPGNTEAFF	TGTGCCAGCTCACCGGGGAACACTGAAGCTTTCTTT